This T cell receptor beta chain was found in a study of CD8 T cells in ankylosing spondylitis. Study-level results: Researchers report that disease-linked clones proved CD8+ and relatively rare in peripheral blood. Matched ankylosing spondylitis synovial fluid reportedly contained a significantly enriched population of disease-linked clones. Within ankylosing spondylitis blood, a TCR beta motif made up of several highly homologous variants appeared to be characteristic.

The CDR3 has 14 amino acids. Germline V CDR1 and CDR2: DFQATT, SNEGSKA (reference sequence). The germline V and J ends were trimmed by 0 bases and 4 bases, with 10 bases remaining between them. From the 5' RACE reads, TCRdb called clonotypes with MiXCR, one entry per CDR3 protein. The table has 210,000 or so distinct CDR3 sequences, approximately 24% seen once. This clonotype was detected many times. What it recognizes is unknown. Sequencing was carried out using blood, either unsorted or a sorted T cell fraction (not recorded which). The rearrangement links TRBV20-1 to TRBJ1-5, with D tentatively TRBD1 (5 bases). The sequence came from a male donor with ankylosing spondylitis or in good health (not recorded which). CDR3 DNA: TGCAGTGCTAGAGATGGGGCTGCGAATCAGCCCCAGCATTTT. It encodes CSARDGAANQPQHF.